These 31 T cell receptor beta chains were sequenced from one sample in a study of cytomegalovirus exposure and HLA in healthy donors. The data were produced by immunoSEQ multiplex PCR, yet TCRdb's version contains in-frame clones alone and is incomplete. The repertoire holds about 89,000 clones, approximately 88% seen once, with 12% in the top ten. Sequenced input: PBMCs. Every receptor here comes from a woman aged 18-29 years in good health and CMV-seropositive.

This clone was detected a few times. The J gene is TRBJ2-7, the V gene TRBV19; D is uncertain. The CDR3 spans 13 residues. Per the germline V gene, CDR1 is LNHDA and CDR2 is SQIVND (reference sequence). Between the trimmed V and J ends, which lost 0 bases and 1 base, there was a span of 4 bases. The CDR3 DNA reads as TGTGCCAGTAGTATAGACGGGTCCTACGAGCAGTACTTC. Its translation: CASSIDGSYEQYF.

The gene calls are TRBV2 and TRBJ1-2, with 8 bases matching TRBD1. The V and J ends lost 5 bases and 2 bases, in that order; junction bases with no gene match: 4. This CDR3 is built from 14 residues. Germline V gene data show CDR1 as SNHLY and CDR2 as FYNNEI. The CDR3 nucleotides read TGTGCCAGCAGTCAGGGGGCAGCCAACTATGGCTACACCTTC. It translates to CASSQGAANYGYTF.

The chain links TRBV27 to TRBJ1-2; 10 bases align to TRBD1. With V trimmed by 8 bases and J by 2 bases, 11 bases remained unmatched. Per the germline V gene, CDR1 is MNHEY and CDR2 is SMNVEV (reference sequence). This CDR3 has 16 amino acids. CDR3 region: CASAAGAGQGNYGYTF. Here the CDR3 DNA reads TGTGCCAGCGCCGCAGGGGCGGGACAGGGGAACTATGGCTACACCTTC.

The CDR3 spells CASSQESYGYTF. The CDR3 DNA follows: TGTGCCAGCAGCCAAGAGAGCTATGGCTACACCTTC. V is TRBV4-2 and J is TRBJ1-2; D remains ambiguous. Germline CDR1 and CDR2: LGHNA and YNFKEQ. V lost 0 bases and J lost 4, with 3 bases in between. The CDR3 extends over 12 amino acids.

The rearrangement joins TRBV28 to TRBJ2-1, with TRBD2 matching over 10 bases. This CDR3 contains 14 residues. The V gene's germline CDR1 is MDHEN and CDR2 SYDVKM. Germline trimming cut 3 bases from V and 9 bases from J; bases unmatched to any gene: 5. In DNA form, the CDR3 reads TGTGCCAGCAGTTTGGGTAGCGGGGGGAGTGAGCAGTTCTTC. Translation gives CASSLGSGGSEQFF.

This rearrangement joins TRBV30 to TRBJ1-2; possibly TRBD1 for D (6 bases). V lost 7 bases to trimming and J lost 5 bases, with 17 bases between them. The CDR3 is made up of 13 amino acids. Per the germline V gene, CDR1 is GTSNPN and CDR2 is SVGIG (reference sequence). For the CDR3, the DNA is TGTGCCTCGGGCCTCTGGGACATTTATGGCTACACCTTC. Translated, it gives CASGLWDIYGYTF.

In this sample, this clone turned up a few times. This chain links TRBV7-8 with TRBJ2-7; 8 positions match TRBD1. Trimming at V came to 5 bases and at J to 2 bases, leaving 2 bases not matched to a gene. The CDR3 is 13 amino acids. Germline CDR1 SGHVS, CDR2 FQNEAQ. This CDR3 reads CASSPDRAYEQYF. DNA for the CDR3: TGTGCCAGCAGCCCGGACAGGGCCTACGAGCAGTACTTC.

The rearrangement links TRBV10-2 to TRBJ1-3; D is unresolved. The CDR3 is 14 amino acids. Looked up from germline, CDR1 is WSHSY and CDR2 is SAAADI. Deletions cut 2 bases from V and 3 bases from J, with 8 bases between. CDR3 region: CASSEQLLGNTIYF. Here the CDR3 DNA reads TGCGCCAGCAGTGAGCAACTGCTTGGAAACACCATATATTTT.

This chain connects TRBV5-1 to TRBJ2-1; a weak D match, TRBD2 (6 bases). The length of the CDR3 is 13 residues. Trimming stripped 2 bases from V and 7 bases from J, with 10 bases between. Per germline, CDR1 SGHRS and CDR2 YFSETQ. The CDR3, as DNA: TGCGCCAGCAGCTTCGGCGCGGGAAATGAGCAGTTCTTC. Encoded protein: CASSFGAGNEQFF. Filled out from reference TRBV5-1 and TRBJ2-1, the complete variable domain reads KAGVTQTPRYLIKTRGQQVTLSCSPISGHRSVSWYQQTPGQGLQFLFEYFSETQRNKGNFPGRFSGRQFSNSRSEMNVSTLELGDSALYLCASSFGAGNEQFFGPGTRLTVL.

This clone has just a few counts. This rearrangement joins TRBV7-6 to TRBJ2-7, with 12 bases lining up with TRBD2. The V gene's germline CDR1 is SGHVS and CDR2 FNYEAQ. Trimming at V came to 4 bases and at J to 3 bases, leaving 10 bases not matched to a gene. The CDR3 contains 17 residues. CDR3 coding DNA: TGTGCCAGCAGCTGGAGCCCTAGCGGGGGGGCAGTCTACGAGCAGTACTTC. This sequence encodes CASSWSPSGGAVYEQYF. Full variable domain (rest looked up from reference TRBV7-6 and TRBJ2-7): GAGVSQSPRYKVTKRGQDVALRCDPISGHVSLYWYRQALGQGPEFLTYFNYEAQQDKSGLPNDRFSAERPEGSISTLTIQRTEQRDSAMYRCASSWSPSGGAVYEQYFGPGTRLTVT.

The chain combines TRBV5-1 with TRBJ1-1; 7 nucleotides line up with TRBD1. The CDR3 has 15 amino acids. Germline-derived CDR1 and CDR2 are SGHRS and YFSETQ. V lost 0 bases, J lost 1 base, and 3 bases stayed unmatched. The CDR3 sequence: CASSLGRDRNTEAFF. CDR3 sequence (DNA): TGCGCCAGCAGCTTGGGCCGGGACAGGAACACTGAAGCTTTCTTT.

V usage is TRBV28 and J usage is TRBJ2-7; 11 bases map to TRBD2. Trimming took 6 bases from V and 5 from J; bases not matched to a gene: 6. The CDR3 contains 14 residues. From germline, CDR1 is MDHEN and CDR2 SYDVKM. CDR3 residues: CASSDSGGVNEQYF. CDR3 in DNA: TGTGCCAGCAGCGATAGCGGGGGGGTGAACGAGCAGTACTTC.

The V gene is TRBV23-1, the J gene TRBJ2-4, with 7 bases fitting TRBD1. TRBV23-1 is classed as an ORF, of uncertain function. The CDR3 spans 15 residues. V dropped 3 bases and J dropped 6; count of bases not matched to a gene: 8. This CDR3 is CASSQYMGQLNIQYF. Written as DNA, the CDR3 is TGCGCCAGCAGTCAGTATATGGGACAGTTAAACATTCAGTACTTC.

This clone has more than one count but fewer than ten. The V and J genes are TRBV2 and TRBJ2-7, with unresolved D. The CDR3 consists of 11 residues. CDR1 and CDR2 from the germline V gene are SNHLY and FYNNEI. Trimming removed 5 bases at V and 3 bases at J, with 5 bases between. The CDR3 nucleotides read TGTGCCAGCAGTCTACGCTACGAGCAGTACTTC. It is translated as CASSLRYEQYF.

The V gene is TRBV13, the J gene TRBJ2-1; TRBD2 aligns across 8 bases. Germline trimming cut 7 bases from V and 6 bases from J; bases unmatched to any gene: 8. From germline, CDR1 is PRHDT and CDR2 FYEKMQ (reference sequence). The CDR3 has 14 residues. The CDR3 DNA is TGTGCCAGCAAGGGCCGGGGGGGCCTCAATGAGCAGTTCTTC. Translating gives CASKGRGGLNEQFF. The full variable domain, completed using reference TRBV13 and TRBJ2-1, is AAGVIQSPRHLIKEKRETATLKCYPIPRHDTVYWYQQGPGQDPQFLISFYEKMQSDKGSIPDRFSAQQFSDYHSELNMSSLELGDSALYFCASKGRGGLNEQFFGPGTRLTVL.

This sequence joins TRBV5-1 and TRBJ1-5; no reliable D call. V was pared by 0 bases and J by 7 bases, with 14 bases between. There are 15 residues in the CDR3. Germline assignment: CDR1 SGHRS and CDR2 YFSETQ. The CDR3: CASSLEPKGGQPQHF. CDR3 nucleotides: TGCGCCAGCAGCTTGGAGCCAAAAGGCGGGCAGCCCCAGCATTTT. Supplemented by reference TRBV5-1 and TRBJ1-5, the full variable domain reads KAGVTQTPRYLIKTRGQQVTLSCSPISGHRSVSWYQQTPGQGLQFLFEYFSETQRNKGNFPGRFSGRQFSNSRSEMNVSTLELGDSALYLCASSLEPKGGQPQHFGDGTRLSIL.

The chain joins TRBV10-1 to TRBJ2-7; no clear D. The CDR3 has 12 residues. V lost 2 bases to trimming and J lost 4 bases, with 6 bases between them. Germline CDR1 and CDR2: WNHNN and SYGVQD (reference sequence). CDR3 protein: CASSENPYEQYF. The CDR3 region has the DNA TGCGCCAGCAGTGAGAATCCGTACGAGCAGTACTTC.

The chain links TRBV6-5 to TRBJ1-6; 9 bases fit TRBD1. The junction had 9 bases not matched to a gene; V was cut back by 4 bases and J by 8 bases. Germline lookup yields CDR1 MNHEY and CDR2 SVGAGI. This CDR3 is built from 16 residues. The CDR3 here is CASSLTGTGLYSPLHF. DNA of the CDR3: TGTGCCAGCAGTTTAACCGGGACAGGGCTATATTCACCCCTCCACTTT.

This chain connects TRBV27 to TRBJ1-6, with D uncertain. V gave up 7 bases and J gave up 10 bases, with 14 bases separating them. This CDR3 comprises 13 residues. Germline V gives CDR1 MNHEY, CDR2 SMNVEV (reference sequence). The DNA of the CDR3 is TGTGCCAGCAAACCACGGTCAGGCTCACCCCTCCACTTT. Protein product: CASKPRSGSPLHF.

This chain joins TRBV7-6 and TRBJ2-1, with TRBD2 matching over 11 bases. With V trimmed by 5 bases and J by 0 bases, 6 bases remained unmatched. CDR3 length equals 17 residues. Germline lookup yields CDR1 SGHVS and CDR2 FNYEAQ. The CDR3 sequence is CASSARSGGASYNEQFF. The CDR3 coding sequence is TGTGCCAGCAGCGCACGTAGCGGGGGGGCCTCCTACAATGAGCAGTTCTTC.

As to this clone: The same CDR3 also results from other DNA sequences found in this sample. The rearrangement joins TRBV14 to TRBJ1-2, with a weak D call TRBD1 (6 bases). This CDR3 is 13 amino acids long. CDR1 is SGHDN and CDR2 is FVKESK in the germline V gene. Trimming stripped 2 bases from V and 6 bases from J, with 10 bases between. DNA of the CDR3: TGTGCCAGCAGCCAAAACAGGGAGCATGGCTACACCTTC. The encoded protein is CASSQNREHGYTF.

J is TRBJ2-2 and V is TRBV18; 9 positions agree with TRBD1. This CDR3 region has 15 residues. V was clipped by 6 bases and J by 13 bases; unmatched bases: 15. CDR1 and CDR2 from the germline V gene are KGHSH and LQKENI. CDR3 nucleotide sequence: TGTGCCAGCTCGGCCGGGACAGGGCCGTCCTGGGGGCTGTTTTTT. Protein: CASSAGTGPSWGLFF.

The chain recombines TRBV18 with TRBJ2-3; D is possibly TRBD2 (5 bases). The V gene's germline CDR1 is KGHSH and CDR2 LQKENI. V shed 6 bases and J shed 1 base, with 14 bases lying between them. The CDR3 totals 15 residues. The CDR3 coding sequence is TGTGCCAGCTCCCGAGGCCGGGGAGGCACAGATACGCAGTATTTT. Translated, it gives CASSRGRGGTDTQYF.

Concerning this clone itself: The junction shows a germline mismatch at one end, possibly a read error. The chain combines TRBV13 with TRBJ1-3, with D possibly matching TRBD1 (5 bases). CDR1 and CDR2 from the germline V gene are PRHDT and FYEKMQ (reference sequence). The CDR3 length is 15 residues. The CDR3 region is CASSLGTGSGNTIYF. The CDR3 DNA reads as TGTGCCAGCAGCCTAGGGACGGGCTCTGGAAACACCATATATTTT.

The chain combines TRBV4-1 with TRBJ2-3, with D possibly TRBD2 on 6 matching bases. Trimming stripped 1 base from V and 2 bases from J, with 13 bases between. CDR1 is MGHRA, CDR2 YSYEKL, per germline. The CDR3 is 16 amino acids. The CDR3 sequence: CASSQGTGRPTDTQYF. In DNA form, the CDR3 reads TGCGCCAGCAGCCAAGGCACGGGGAGGCCCACAGATACGCAGTATTTT.

V gene TRBV7-9 combines with J gene TRBJ2-7, with TRBD1 identical over 8 bases. With V trimmed by 2 bases and J by 0 bases, 3 bases remained unmatched. Germline CDR1 is SEHNR and CDR2 is FQNEAQ (reference sequence). This CDR3 has 15 residues. The CDR3 bases are TGTGCCAGCAGCTTATGGGACAGGAGCTCCTACGAGCAGTACTTC. This codes for CASSLWDRSSYEQYF.

The chain links TRBV27 to TRBJ1-5; 10 bases line up with TRBD1. The V segment lost 5 bases and the J segment 7 bases; nucleotides outside the gene matches: 14. The CDR3 totals 17 residues. Germline CDR1 and CDR2: MNHEY and SMNVEV (reference sequence). The CDR3 nucleotides are TGTGCCAGCAGTCCGCTATATTGGGACAGGGGAAGCCAGCCCCAGCATTTT. It translates to CASSPLYWDRGSQPQHF.

V usage is TRBV10-3 and J usage is TRBJ2-1; TRBD1 matches 11 bases. This CDR3 spans 14 amino acids. J lost 5 bases, V lost 6 bases, and 3 bases had no gene match. Germline CDR1 ENHRY, CDR2 SYGVKD. In DNA form, the CDR3 reads TGTGCCATCAGGGGGACAGGGGGTGACAATGAGCAGTTCTTC. Residues: CAIRGTGGDNEQFF.

This chain joins TRBV5-8 and TRBJ1-6; the D is unclear. Germline loops: CDR1 SGHTS, CDR2 YDEGEE. V lost 5 bases to trimming and J lost 9 bases, with 12 bases between them. This CDR3 has 13 amino acids. CDR3 nucleotide sequence: TGTGCCAGCAGTTCGTCCGGGATTTCACCCCTCCACTTT. Protein: CASSSSGISPLHF. The full variable domain, rest sourced from reference TRBV5-8 and TRBJ1-6, is EAGVTQSPTHLIKTRGQQATLRCSPISGHTSVYWYQQALGLGLQFLLWYDEGEERNRGNFPPRFSGRQFPNYSSELNVNALELEDSALYLCASSSSGISPLHFGNGTRLTVT.

The V call is TRBV6-6, the J call TRBJ1-4; D is unclear. V gave up 1 base and J gave up 0 bases, with 9 bases separating them. This CDR3 contains 16 residues. CDR1 is MNHNY and CDR2 is SVGAGI in the germline V gene (reference sequence). The CDR3 loop reads CASSYLPTATNEKLFF. Here the CDR3 DNA reads TGTGCCAGCAGTTACTTACCCACGGCAACTAATGAAAAACTGTTTTTT.

V gene TRBV7-2 combines with J gene TRBJ2-7; D is possibly TRBD1 (6 bases). With 3 bases removed from V and 3 bases from J, the gap between germline ends came to 9 bases. The V gene's germline CDR1 is SGHTA and CDR2 FQGNSA. The CDR3 is 13 residues long. CDR3 nucleotide sequence: TGTGCCAGCAGCTTTTCACAGGGCTACGAGCAGTACTTC. Protein: CASSFSQGYEQYF.